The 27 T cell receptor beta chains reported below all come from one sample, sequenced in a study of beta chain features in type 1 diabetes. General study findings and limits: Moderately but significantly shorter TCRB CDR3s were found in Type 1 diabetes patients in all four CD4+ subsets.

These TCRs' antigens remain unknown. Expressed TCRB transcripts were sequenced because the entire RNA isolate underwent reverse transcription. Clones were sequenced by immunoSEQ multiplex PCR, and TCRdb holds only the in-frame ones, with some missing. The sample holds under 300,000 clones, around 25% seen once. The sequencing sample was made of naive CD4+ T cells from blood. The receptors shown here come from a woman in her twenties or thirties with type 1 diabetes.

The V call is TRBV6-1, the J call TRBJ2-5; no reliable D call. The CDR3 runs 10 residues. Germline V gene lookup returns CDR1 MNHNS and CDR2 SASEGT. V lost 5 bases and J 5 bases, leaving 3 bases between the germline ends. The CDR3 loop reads CASSSETQYF. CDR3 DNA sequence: TGTGCCAGCAGTTCTGAGACCCAGTACTTC.

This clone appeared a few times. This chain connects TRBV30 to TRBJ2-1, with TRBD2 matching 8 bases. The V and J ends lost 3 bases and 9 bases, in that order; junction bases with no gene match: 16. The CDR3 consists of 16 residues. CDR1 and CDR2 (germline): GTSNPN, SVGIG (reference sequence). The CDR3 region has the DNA TGTGCCTGGAGGTTGAAGGGCGGGACTAGGAATATTGAGCAGTTCTTC. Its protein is CAWRLKGGTRNIEQFF.

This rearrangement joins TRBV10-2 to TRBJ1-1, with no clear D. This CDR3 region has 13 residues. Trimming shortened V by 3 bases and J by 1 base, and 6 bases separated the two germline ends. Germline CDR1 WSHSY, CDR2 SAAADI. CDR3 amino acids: CASSDFQNTEAFF. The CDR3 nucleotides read TGCGCCAGCAGTGATTTCCAGAACACTGAAGCTTTCTTT.

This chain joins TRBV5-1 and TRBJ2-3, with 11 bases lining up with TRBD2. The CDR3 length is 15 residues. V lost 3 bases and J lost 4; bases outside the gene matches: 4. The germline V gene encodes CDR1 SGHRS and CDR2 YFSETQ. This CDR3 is CASSSLAGAPDTQYF. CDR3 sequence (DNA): TGCGCCAGCAGCTCACTAGCGGGAGCTCCAGATACGCAGTATTTT.

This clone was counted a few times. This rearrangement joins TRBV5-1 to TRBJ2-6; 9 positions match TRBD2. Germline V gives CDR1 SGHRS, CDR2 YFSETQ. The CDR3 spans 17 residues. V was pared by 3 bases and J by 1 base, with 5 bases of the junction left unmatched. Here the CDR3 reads CASSSLAGASGANVLTF. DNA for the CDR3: TGCGCCAGCAGCTCTTTAGCGGGAGCATCTGGGGCCAACGTCCTGACTTTC. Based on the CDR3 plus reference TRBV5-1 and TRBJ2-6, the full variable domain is KAGVTQTPRYLIKTRGQQVTLSCSPISGHRSVSWYQQTPGQGLQFLFEYFSETQRNKGNFPGRFSGRQFSNSRSEMNVSTLELGDSALYLCASSSLAGASGANVLTFGAGSRLTVL.

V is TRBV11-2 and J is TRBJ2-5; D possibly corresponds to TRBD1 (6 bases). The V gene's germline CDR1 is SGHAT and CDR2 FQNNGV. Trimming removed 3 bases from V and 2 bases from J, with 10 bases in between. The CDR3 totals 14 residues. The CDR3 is CASSFGQPQETQYF. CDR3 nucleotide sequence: TGTGCCAGCAGCTTCGGACAGCCTCAAGAGACCCAGTACTTC.

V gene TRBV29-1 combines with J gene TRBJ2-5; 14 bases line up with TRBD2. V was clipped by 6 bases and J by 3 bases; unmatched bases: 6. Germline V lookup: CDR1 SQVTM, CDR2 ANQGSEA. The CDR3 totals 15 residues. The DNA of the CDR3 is TGCAGCGTAGAGTCGGGACTAGCGGGAGAAGAGACCCAGTACTTC. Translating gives CSVESGLAGEETQYF.

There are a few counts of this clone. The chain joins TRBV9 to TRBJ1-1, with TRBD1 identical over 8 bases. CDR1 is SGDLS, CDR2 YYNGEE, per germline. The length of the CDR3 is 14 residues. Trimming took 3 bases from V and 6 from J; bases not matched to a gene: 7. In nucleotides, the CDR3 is TGTGCCAGCAGCGCACCGGGACAGGTGCCTGAAGCTTTCTTT. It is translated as CASSAPGQVPEAFF.

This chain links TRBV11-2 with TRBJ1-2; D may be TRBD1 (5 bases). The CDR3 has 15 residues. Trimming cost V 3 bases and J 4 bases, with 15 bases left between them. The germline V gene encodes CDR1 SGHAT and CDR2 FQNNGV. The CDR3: CASSLVEDTGYGYTF. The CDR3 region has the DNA TGTGCCAGCAGCTTGGTTGAGGACACCGGCTATGGCTACACCTTC. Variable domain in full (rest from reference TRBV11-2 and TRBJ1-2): EAGVAQSPRYKIIEKRQSVAFWCNPISGHATLYWYQQILGQGPKLLIQFQNNGVVDDSQLPKDRFSAERLKGVDSTLKIQPAKLEDSAVYLCASSLVEDTGYGYTFGSGTRLTVV.

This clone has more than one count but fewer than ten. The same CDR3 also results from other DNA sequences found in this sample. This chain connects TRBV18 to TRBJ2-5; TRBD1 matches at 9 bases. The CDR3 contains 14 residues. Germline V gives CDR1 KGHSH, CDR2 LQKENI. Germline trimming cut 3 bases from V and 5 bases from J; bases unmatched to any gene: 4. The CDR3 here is CASSPDRGGETQYF. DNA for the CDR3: TGTGCCAGCTCACCGGACAGGGGAGGGGAGACCCAGTACTTC. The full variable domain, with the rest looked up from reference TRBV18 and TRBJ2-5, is NAGVMQNPRHLVRRRGQEARLRCSPMKGHSHVYWYRQLPEEGLKFMVYLQKENIIDESGMPKERFSAEFPKEGPSILRIQQVVRGDSAAYFCASSPDRGGETQYFGPGTRLLVL.

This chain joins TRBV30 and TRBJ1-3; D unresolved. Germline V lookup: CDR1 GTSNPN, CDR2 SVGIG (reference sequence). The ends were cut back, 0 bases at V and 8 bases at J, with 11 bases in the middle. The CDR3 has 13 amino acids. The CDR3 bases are TGTGCCTGGAGTGTTAGTGGAGCGGACACCATATATTTT. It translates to CAWSVSGADTIYF. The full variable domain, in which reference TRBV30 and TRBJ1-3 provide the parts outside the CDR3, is SQTIHQWPATLVQPVGSPLSLECTVEGTSNPNLYWYRQAAGRGLQLLFYSVGIGQISSEVPQNLSASRPQDRQFILSSKKLLLSDSGFYLCAWSVSGADTIYFGEGSWLTVV.

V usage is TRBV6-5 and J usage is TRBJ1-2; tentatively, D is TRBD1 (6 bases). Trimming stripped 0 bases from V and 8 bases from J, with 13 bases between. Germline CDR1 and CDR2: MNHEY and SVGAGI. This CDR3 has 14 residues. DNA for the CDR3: TGTGCCAGCAGTTACTCACCGGCAGGGGCCGGCTACACCTTC. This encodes CASSYSPAGAGYTF.

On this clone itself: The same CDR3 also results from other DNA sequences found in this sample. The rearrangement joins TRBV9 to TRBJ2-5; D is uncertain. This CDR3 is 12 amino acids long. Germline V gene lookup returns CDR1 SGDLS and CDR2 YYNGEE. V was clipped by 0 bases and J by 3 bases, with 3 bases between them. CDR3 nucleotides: TGTGCCAGCAGCGTAGCCGAAGAGACCCAGTACTTC. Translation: CASSVAEETQYF.

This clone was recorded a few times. The CDR3 region has the DNA TGTGCCAGCAGCCAAGTCTCAGTGACTAGCGCCTACGAGCAGTACTTC. Protein sequence: CASSQVSVTSAYEQYF. The chain joins TRBV4-2 to TRBJ2-7; 8 positions agree with TRBD2. After removal of 1 base from V and 2 bases from J, the junction contained 7 bases not matched to a gene. The germline V gene encodes CDR1 LGHNA and CDR2 YNFKEQ. The length of the CDR3 is 16 residues.

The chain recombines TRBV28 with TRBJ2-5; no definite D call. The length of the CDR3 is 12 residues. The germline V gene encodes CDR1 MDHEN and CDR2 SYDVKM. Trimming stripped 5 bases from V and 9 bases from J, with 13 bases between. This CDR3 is CASSPGPWAQYF. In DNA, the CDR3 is TGTGCCAGCAGTCCGGGTCCATGGGCCCAGTACTTC.

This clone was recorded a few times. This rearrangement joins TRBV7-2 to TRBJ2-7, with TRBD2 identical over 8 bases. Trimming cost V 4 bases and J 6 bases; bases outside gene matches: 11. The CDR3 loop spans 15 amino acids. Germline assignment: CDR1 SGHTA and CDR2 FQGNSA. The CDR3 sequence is CASSSRAGVTGEQYF. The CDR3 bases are TGTGCCAGCAGCTCCCGAGCGGGAGTCACGGGCGAGCAGTACTTC. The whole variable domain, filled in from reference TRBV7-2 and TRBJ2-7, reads GAGVSQSPSNKVTEKGKDVELRCDPISGHTALYWYRQSLGQGLEFLIYFQGNSAPDKSGLPSDRFSAERTGGSVSTLTIQRTQQEDSAVYLCASSSRAGVTGEQYFGPGTRLTVT.

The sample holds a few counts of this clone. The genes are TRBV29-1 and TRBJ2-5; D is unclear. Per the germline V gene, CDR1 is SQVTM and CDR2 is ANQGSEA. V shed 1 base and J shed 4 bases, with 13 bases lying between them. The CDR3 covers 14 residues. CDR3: CSVEGAVRGETQYF. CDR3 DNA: TGCAGCGTTGAAGGCGCAGTACGAGGAGAGACCCAGTACTTC.

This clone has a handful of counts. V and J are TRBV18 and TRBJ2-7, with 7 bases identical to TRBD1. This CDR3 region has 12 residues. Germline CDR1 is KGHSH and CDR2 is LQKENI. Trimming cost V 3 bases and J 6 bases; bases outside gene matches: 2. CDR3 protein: CASSPRGFEQYF. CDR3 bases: TGTGCCAGCTCACCCAGGGGGTTCGAGCAGTACTTC.

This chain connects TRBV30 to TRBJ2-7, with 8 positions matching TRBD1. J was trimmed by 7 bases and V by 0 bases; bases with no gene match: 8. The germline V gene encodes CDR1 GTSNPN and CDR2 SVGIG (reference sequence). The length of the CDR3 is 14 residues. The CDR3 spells CAWSVWDRPKEQYF. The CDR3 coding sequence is TGTGCCTGGAGTGTATGGGACAGGCCTAAAGAGCAGTACTTC. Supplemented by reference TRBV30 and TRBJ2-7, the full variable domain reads SQTIHQWPATLVQPVGSPLSLECTVEGTSNPNLYWYRQAAGRGLQLLFYSVGIGQISSEVPQNLSASRPQDRQFILSSKKLLLSDSGFYLCAWSVWDRPKEQYFGPGTRLTVT.

The CDR3 nucleotides read TGTGCCAGCAGTGGACTAGCCAAAAACATTCAGTACTTC. This sequence encodes CASSGLAKNIQYF. The rearrangement joins TRBV6-6 to TRBJ2-4, with D perhaps TRBD2 (5 bases). The CDR3 runs 13 residues. V was trimmed by 5 bases and J by 0 bases, leaving 5 bases between them. Germline V gives CDR1 MNHNY, CDR2 SVGAGI (reference sequence).

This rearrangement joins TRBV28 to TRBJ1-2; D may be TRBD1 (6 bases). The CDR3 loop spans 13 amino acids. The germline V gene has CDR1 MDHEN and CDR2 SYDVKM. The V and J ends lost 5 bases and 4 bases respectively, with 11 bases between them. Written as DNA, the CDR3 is TGTGCCAGCAGTCTCGACAGGATCTATGGCTACACCTTC. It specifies CASSLDRIYGYTF.

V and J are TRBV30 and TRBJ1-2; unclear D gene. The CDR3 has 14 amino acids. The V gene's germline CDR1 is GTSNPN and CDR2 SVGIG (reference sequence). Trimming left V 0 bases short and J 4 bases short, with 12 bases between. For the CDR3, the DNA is TGTGCCTGGAGTGTACAAATAGCAACCTATGGCTACACCTTC. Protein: CAWSVQIATYGYTF.

CDR3 nucleotides: TGTGCCAGCAGTTACATAGAACAAGAGACCCAGTACTTC. Amino acid sequence: CASSYIEQETQYF. This chain links TRBV6-5 with TRBJ2-5; D ambiguous. Trimming cost V 2 bases and J 2 bases, with 6 bases left between them. This CDR3 is 13 amino acids long. The germline V gene has CDR1 MNHEY and CDR2 SVGAGI.

The CDR3 loop reads CATSRPTPGQGVYEQYF. CDR3 DNA: TGTGCCACCAGCAGACCAACCCCGGGACAGGGGGTCTACGAGCAGTACTTC. The chain couples TRBV15 to TRBJ2-7, with 11 bases matching TRBD1. CDR1 is LNHNV and CDR2 is YYDKDF in the germline V gene (reference sequence). CDR3 length: 17 amino acids. V trimming: 2 bases; J trimming: 3 bases; junction bases outside the gene matches: 9.

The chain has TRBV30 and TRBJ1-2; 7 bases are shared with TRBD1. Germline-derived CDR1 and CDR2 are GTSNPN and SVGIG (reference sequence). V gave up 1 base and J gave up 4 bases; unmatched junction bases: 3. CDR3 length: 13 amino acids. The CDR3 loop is CAWSGGTVYGYTF. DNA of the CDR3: TGTGCCTGGAGTGGGGGGACAGTCTATGGCTACACCTTC. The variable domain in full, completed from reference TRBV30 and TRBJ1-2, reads SQTIHQWPATLVQPVGSPLSLECTVEGTSNPNLYWYRQAAGRGLQLLFYSVGIGQISSEVPQNLSASRPQDRQFILSSKKLLLSDSGFYLCAWSGGTVYGYTFGSGTRLTVV.

The CDR3 protein is CASSQAPYNEQFF. CDR3 DNA: TGTGCCAGCTCCCAGGCTCCATACAATGAGCAGTTCTTC. The V and J genes are TRBV7-9 and TRBJ2-1, with unresolved D. The germline CDR1 and CDR2 sequences are SEHNR and FQNEAQ (reference sequence). V gave up 8 bases and J gave up 4 bases, with 12 bases separating them. CDR3 length: 13 amino acids.

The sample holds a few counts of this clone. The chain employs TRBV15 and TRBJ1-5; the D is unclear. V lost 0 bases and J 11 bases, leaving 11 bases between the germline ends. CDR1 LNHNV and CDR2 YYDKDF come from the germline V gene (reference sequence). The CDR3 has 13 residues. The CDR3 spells CATSRDSPAAQHF. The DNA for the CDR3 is TGTGCCACCAGCAGAGATAGCCCGGCGGCCCAGCATTTT.